The 8 T cell receptor beta chains in this list originate from one sample, sequenced in a study of TIL therapy for anti-PD-1-resistant metastatic lung cancer. The immunoSEQ assay was v3. The data were produced by immunoSEQ multiplex PCR, yet TCRdb's version contains in-frame clones alone and is incomplete. The sample yields more than 55,000 clones, under 75% seen once. Noted time point: pre-treatment sample, taken before nivolumab and TIL therapy. The source material was blood, sampled at baseline. Receptor source: a person aged 25 to 85 with non-small cell lung cancer.

The chain is built from TRBV6-4 and TRBJ2-2; 12 bases line up with TRBD2. Germline CDR1 MRHNA, CDR2 SNTAGT. Losses at the gene ends were 0 bases for V and 6 bases for J; bases not matched to a gene: 5. The CDR3 covers 17 residues. CDR3 residues: CASSDSPGTSGSGELFF. The CDR3 nucleotides read TGTGCCAGCAGTGACTCGCCCGGGACTAGCGGGTCCGGGGAGCTGTTTTTT.

The chain combines TRBV11-2 with TRBJ1-2; D is possibly TRBD1 (5 bases). The CDR3 is 13 residues long. V was cut by 0 bases and J by 5 bases, with 7 bases left in between. Germline V lookup: CDR1 SGHAT, CDR2 FQNNGV. The CDR3 spells CASSLDAGYGYTF. CDR3 coding DNA: TGTGCCAGCAGCTTAGATGCAGGGTATGGCTACACCTTC.

CDR3 coding DNA: TGTGCCAGCTCACCACCCCAACAGGGCGATCCCGGGGAGCTGTTTTTT. Its protein product is CASSPPQQGDPGELFF. The chain recombines TRBV18 with TRBJ2-2; possibly TRBD1 for D (6 bases). Germline assignment: CDR1 KGHSH and CDR2 LQKENI. V lost 0 bases and J lost 6, with 14 bases in between. This CDR3 contains 16 residues.

CDR3 region: CARTGPPRTEAFF. Here the CDR3 DNA reads TGCGCCAGGACGGGACCTCCTAGAACTGAAGCTTTCTTT. The chain carries TRBV4-1 and TRBJ1-1, with TRBD1 as a possible D gene (5 bases). The ends were cut back, 9 bases at V and 5 bases at J, with 16 bases in the middle. Germline-derived CDR1 and CDR2 are MGHRA and YSYEKL. This CDR3 is 13 amino acids long.

The gene calls are TRBV5-1 and TRBJ2-6, with D possibly being TRBD1 (5 bases). The V and J ends lost 0 bases and 2 bases respectively, with 12 bases between them. CDR3 length equals 17 residues. The germline V gene encodes CDR1 SGHRS and CDR2 YFSETQ. DNA for the CDR3: TGCGCCAGCAGCTTGGGTCGCAGGGCCACTGGGGCCAACGTCCTGACTTTC. As protein: CASSLGRRATGANVLTF.

The chain recombines TRBV29-1 with TRBJ2-1; no definite D call. Germline-derived CDR1 and CDR2 are SQVTM and ANQGSEA. The CDR3 is 13 amino acids. V lost 4 bases and J 2 bases, leaving 9 bases between the germline ends. This chain's CDR3 is CSVVYSAYNEQFF. DNA for the CDR3: TGCAGCGTTGTATACAGCGCCTACAATGAGCAGTTCTTC.

This clone was detected a few times. This rearrangement joins TRBV5-1 to TRBJ1-5; perhaps TRBD1 as D (6 bases). The CDR3 has 14 residues. In germline, CDR1 is SGHRS, CDR2 YFSETQ. The V gene lost 4 bases and the J gene lost 3 bases, with 11 bases spanning the gap. The CDR3 DNA is TGCGCCAGCAGCCCTGGACAGTCCAATCAGCCCCAGCATTTT. This codes for CASSPGQSNQPQHF.

This chain uses TRBV5-1 with TRBJ2-1; 9 bases are shared with TRBD1. V lost 0 bases to trimming and J lost 9 bases; unmatched junction nucleotides: 13. The CDR3 is 17 residues long. Germline CDR1 SGHRS, CDR2 YFSETQ. The CDR3 loop is CASSLVPPGTGLGEQFF. The CDR3 bases are TGCGCCAGCAGCTTGGTCCCCCCCGGGACAGGGTTGGGTGAGCAGTTCTTC.